This note documents a single T cell receptor (beta chain) sequence. Its antigen is not known. Survey-level resolution applied to immunoSEQ assay v3.0. The assay was immunoSEQ multiplex PCR, and TCRdb's table has in-frame clones only and misses some. The sample consists of 35,000 to 50,000 clones, approximately 89% of them appearing once. After removal of 1 base from V and 0 bases from J, the junction contained 5 bases not matched to a gene. CDR3 size: 16 residues. Germline V gene lookup returns CDR1 SGDLS and CDR2 YYNGEE. This specimen comes from a study of long-term antiretroviral therapy in people with HIV. Whole-study results and caveats: Subsequent to ART, diversity was augmented yet persisted below that of transplant donor controls. Pre-ART clonal expansion yielded clones that dominated the repertoire at all time points.

The sequenced sample was unsorted PBMCs, obtained 0.1 years before starting antiretroviral therapy. This sequence joins TRBV9 and TRBJ1-2, with 8 bases identical to TRBD1. This sequence originates from a woman aged 50 to 65 with HIV. The DNA of the CDR3 is TGTGCCAGCAGCGTATCTCGGACAGGGCCTAACTATGGCTACACCTTC. Amino acid sequence: CASSVSRTGPNYGYTF.